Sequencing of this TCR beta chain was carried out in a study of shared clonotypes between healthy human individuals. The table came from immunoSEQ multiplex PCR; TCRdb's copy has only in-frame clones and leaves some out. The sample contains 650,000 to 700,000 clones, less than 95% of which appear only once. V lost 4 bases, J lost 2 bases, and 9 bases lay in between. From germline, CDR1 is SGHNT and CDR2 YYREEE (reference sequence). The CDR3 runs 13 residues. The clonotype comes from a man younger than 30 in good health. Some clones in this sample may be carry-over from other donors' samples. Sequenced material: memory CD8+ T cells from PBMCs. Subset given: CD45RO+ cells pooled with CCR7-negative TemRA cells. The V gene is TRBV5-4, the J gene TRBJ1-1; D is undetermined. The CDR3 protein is CASSPTANTEAFF. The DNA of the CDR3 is TGTGCCAGCAGCCCTACAGCTAACACTGAAGCTTTCTTT. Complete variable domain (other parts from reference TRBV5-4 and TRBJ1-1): ETGVTQSPTHLIKTRGQQVTLRCSSQSGHNTVSWYQQALGQGPQFIFQYYREEENGRGNFPPRFSGLQFPNYSSELNVNALELDDSALYLCASSPTANTEAFFGQGTRLTVV.